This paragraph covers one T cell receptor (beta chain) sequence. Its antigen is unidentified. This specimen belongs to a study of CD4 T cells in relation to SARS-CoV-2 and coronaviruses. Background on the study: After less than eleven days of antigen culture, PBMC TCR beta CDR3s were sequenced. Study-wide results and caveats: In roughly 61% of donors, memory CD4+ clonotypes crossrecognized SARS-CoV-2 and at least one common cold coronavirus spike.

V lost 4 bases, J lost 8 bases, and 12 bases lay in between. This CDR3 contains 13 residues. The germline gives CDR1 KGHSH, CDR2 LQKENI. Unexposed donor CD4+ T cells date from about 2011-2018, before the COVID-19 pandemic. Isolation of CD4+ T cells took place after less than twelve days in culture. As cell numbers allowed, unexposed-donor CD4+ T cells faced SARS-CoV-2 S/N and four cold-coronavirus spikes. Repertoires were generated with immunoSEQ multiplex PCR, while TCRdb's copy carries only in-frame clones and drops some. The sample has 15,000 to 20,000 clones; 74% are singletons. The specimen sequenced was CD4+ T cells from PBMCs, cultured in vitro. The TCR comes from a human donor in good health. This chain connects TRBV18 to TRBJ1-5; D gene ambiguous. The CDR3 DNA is TGTGCCAGCTCACAGGACCGTAAAGAGCCCCAGCATTTT. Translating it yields CASSQDRKEPQHF.